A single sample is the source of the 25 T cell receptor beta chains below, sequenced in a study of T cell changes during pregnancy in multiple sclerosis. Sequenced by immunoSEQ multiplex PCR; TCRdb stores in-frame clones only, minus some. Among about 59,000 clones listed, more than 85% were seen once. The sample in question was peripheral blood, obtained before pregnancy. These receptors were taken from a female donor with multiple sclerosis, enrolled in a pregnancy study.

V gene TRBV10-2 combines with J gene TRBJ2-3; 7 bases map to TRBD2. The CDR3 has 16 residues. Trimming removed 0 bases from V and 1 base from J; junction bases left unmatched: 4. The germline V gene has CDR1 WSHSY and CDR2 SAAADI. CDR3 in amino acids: CASSESRTSGTDTQYF. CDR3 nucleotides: TGCGCCAGCAGTGAGTCGCGTACTAGCGGCACAGATACGCAGTATTTT.

CDR3 amino acids: CSALKETQYF. The CDR3 DNA reads TGCAGTGCCCTAAAAGAGACCCAGTACTTC. This sequence joins TRBV20-1 and TRBJ2-5; D not resolved. Between the trimmed V and J ends, which lost 6 bases and 3 bases, there was a span of 5 bases. This CDR3 contains 10 residues. Germline loops: CDR1 DFQATT, CDR2 SNEGSKA (reference sequence).

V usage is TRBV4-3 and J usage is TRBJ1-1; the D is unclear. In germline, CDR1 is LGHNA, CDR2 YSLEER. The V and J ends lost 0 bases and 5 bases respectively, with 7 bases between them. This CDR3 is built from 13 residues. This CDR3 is CASSQDPRTEAFF. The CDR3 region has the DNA TGCGCCAGCAGCCAAGACCCACGGACTGAAGCTTTCTTT.

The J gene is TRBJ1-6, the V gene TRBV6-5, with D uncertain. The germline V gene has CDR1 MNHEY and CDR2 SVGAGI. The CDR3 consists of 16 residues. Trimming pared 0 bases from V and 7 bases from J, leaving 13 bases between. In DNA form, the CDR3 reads TGTGCCAGCAGTTACTCGAGCGGCAGCCAAAATTCACCCCTCCACTTT. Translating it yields CASSYSSGSQNSPLHF.

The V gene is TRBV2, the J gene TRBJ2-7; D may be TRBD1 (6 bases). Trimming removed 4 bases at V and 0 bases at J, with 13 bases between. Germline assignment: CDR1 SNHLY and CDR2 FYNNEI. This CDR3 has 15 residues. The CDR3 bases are TGTGCCAGCAGTGTGGGCAGGGGTACCTCCTACGAGCAGTACTTC. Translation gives CASSVGRGTSYEQYF. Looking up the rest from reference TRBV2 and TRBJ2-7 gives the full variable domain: EPEVTQTPSHQVTQMGQEVILRCVPISNHLYFYWYRQILGQKVEFLVSFYNNEISEKSEIFDDQFSVERPDGSNFTLKIRSTKLEDSAMYFCASSVGRGTSYEQYFGPGTRLTVT.

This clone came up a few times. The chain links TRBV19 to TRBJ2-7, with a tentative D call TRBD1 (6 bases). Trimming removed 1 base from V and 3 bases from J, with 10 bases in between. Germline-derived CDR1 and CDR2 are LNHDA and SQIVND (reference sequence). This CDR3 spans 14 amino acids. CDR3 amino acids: CASSIGQVHYEQYF. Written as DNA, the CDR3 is TGTGCCAGTAGTATAGGACAGGTTCACTACGAGCAGTACTTC.

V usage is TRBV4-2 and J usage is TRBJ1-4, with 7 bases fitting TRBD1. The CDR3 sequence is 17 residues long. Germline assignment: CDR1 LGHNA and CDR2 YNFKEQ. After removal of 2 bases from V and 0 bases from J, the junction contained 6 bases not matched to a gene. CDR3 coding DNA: TGTGCCAGCAGCCAACAGGGGGGCCTTGCAACTAATGAAAAACTGTTTTTT. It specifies CASSQQGGLATNEKLFF.

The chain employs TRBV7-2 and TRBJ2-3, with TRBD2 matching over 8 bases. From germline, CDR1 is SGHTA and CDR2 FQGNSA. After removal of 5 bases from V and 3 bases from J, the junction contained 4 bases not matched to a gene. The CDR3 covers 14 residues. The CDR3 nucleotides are TGTGCCAGCAGCCGGGGGGGTGGGACAGATACGCAGTATTTT. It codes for CASSRGGGTDTQYF.

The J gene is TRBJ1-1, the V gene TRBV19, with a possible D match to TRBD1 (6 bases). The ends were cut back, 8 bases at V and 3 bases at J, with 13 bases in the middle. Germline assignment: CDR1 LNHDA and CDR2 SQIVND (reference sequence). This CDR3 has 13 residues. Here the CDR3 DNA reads TGTGCCAGTTCCTTCAAGGGGGACACTGAAGCTTTCTTT. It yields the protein CASSFKGDTEAFF.

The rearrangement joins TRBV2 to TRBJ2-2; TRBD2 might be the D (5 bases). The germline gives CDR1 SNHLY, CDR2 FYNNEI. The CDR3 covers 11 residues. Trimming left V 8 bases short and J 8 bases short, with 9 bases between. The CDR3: CASARGGELFF. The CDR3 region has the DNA TGTGCCAGCGCACGGGGAGGGGAGCTGTTTTTT.

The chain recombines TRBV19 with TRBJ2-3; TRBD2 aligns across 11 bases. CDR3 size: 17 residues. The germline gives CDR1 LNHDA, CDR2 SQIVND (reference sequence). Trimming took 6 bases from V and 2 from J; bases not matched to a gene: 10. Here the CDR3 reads CASRPYASGGYTDTQYF. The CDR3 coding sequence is TGTGCCAGTAGACCTTACGCTAGCGGGGGGTACACAGATACGCAGTATTTT.

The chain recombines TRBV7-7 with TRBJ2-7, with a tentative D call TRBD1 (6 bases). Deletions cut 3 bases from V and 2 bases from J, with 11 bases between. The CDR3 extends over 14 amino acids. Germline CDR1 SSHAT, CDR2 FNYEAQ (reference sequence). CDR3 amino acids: CASSFYDRPYEQYF. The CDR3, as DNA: TGTGCCAGCAGCTTTTACGACAGGCCCTACGAGCAGTACTTC.

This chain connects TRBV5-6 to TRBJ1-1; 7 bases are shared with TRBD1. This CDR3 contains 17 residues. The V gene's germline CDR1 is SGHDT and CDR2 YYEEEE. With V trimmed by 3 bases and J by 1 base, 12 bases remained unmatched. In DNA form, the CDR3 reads TGTGCCAGCAGCTCAACTGCTAAGGGACAGTCGAACACTGAAGCTTTCTTT. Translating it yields CASSSTAKGQSNTEAFF. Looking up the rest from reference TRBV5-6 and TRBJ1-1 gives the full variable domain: DAGVTQSPTHLIKTRGQQVTLRCSPKSGHDTVSWYQQALGQGPQFIFQYYEEEERQRGNFPDRFSGHQFPNYSSELNVNALLLGDSALYLCASSSTAKGQSNTEAFFGQGTRLTVV.

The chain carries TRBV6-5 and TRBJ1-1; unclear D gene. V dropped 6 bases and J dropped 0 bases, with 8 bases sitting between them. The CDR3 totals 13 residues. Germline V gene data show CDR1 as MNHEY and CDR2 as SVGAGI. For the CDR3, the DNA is TGTGCCAGCAGCCTCAACTTGAACACTGAAGCTTTCTTT. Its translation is CASSLNLNTEAFF.

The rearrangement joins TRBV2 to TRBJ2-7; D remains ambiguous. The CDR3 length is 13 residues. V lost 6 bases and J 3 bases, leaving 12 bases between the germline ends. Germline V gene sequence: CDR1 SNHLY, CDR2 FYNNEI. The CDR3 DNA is TGTGCCAGCAGCCCCGGGTCGTACTACGAGCAGTACTTC. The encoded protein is CASSPGSYYEQYF.

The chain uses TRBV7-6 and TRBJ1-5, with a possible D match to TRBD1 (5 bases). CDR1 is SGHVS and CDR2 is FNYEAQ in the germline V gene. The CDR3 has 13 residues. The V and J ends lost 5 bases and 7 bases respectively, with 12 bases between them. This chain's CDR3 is CASSPGGGQPQHF. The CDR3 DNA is TGTGCCAGCAGCCCGGGGGGGGGACAGCCCCAGCATTTT.

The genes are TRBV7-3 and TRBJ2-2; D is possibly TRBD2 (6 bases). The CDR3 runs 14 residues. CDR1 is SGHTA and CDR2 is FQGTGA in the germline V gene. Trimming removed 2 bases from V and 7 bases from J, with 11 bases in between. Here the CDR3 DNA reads TGTGCCAGCAGCTTAGTCCGGGGAGGCGGGGAGCTGTTTTTT. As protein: CASSLVRGGGELFF. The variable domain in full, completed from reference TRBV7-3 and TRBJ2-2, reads GAGVSQTPSNKVTEKGKYVELRCDPISGHTALYWYRQSLGQGPEFLIYFQGTGAADDSGLPNDRFFAVRPEGSVSTLKIQRTERGDSAVYLCASSLVRGGGELFFGEGSRLTVL.

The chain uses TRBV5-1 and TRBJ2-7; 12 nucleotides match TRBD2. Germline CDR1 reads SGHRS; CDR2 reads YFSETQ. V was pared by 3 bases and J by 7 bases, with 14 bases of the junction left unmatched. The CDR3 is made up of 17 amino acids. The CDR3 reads CASSSGLAGLLTEEQYF. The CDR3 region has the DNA TGCGCCAGCAGCTCCGGACTAGCGGGGTTGCTCACTGAAGAGCAGTACTTC.

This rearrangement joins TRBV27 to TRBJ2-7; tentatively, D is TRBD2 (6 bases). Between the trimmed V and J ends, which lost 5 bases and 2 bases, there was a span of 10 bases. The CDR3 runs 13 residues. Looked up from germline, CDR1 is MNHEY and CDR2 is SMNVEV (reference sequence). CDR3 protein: CASSRGYAYEQYF. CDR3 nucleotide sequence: TGTGCCAGCAGTCGGGGGTACGCCTACGAGCAGTACTTC.

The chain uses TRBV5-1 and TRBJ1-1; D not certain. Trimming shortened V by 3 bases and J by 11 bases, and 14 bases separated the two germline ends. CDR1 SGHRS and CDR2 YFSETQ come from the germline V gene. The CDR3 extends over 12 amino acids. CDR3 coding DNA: TGCGCCAGCAGCTCCCCTACTCGGAGGGCTTTCTTT. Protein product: CASSSPTRRAFF. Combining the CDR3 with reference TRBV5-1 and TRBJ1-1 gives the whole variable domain KAGVTQTPRYLIKTRGQQVTLSCSPISGHRSVSWYQQTPGQGLQFLFEYFSETQRNKGNFPGRFSGRQFSNSRSEMNVSTLELGDSALYLCASSSPTRRAFFGQGTRLTVV.

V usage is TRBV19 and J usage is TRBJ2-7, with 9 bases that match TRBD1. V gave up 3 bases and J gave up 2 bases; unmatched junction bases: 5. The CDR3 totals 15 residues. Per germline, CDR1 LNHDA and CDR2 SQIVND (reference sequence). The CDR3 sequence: CASSMAGTGPYEQYF. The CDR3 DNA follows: TGTGCCAGTAGTATGGCCGGGACAGGGCCCTACGAGCAGTACTTC.

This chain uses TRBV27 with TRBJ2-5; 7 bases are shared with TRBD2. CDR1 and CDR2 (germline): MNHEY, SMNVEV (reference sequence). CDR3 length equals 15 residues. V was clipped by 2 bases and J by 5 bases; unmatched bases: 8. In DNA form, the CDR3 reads TGTGCCAGCAGTTTAAAGTGGAGGGGAGGGGAGACCCAGTACTTC. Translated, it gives CASSLKWRGGETQYF.

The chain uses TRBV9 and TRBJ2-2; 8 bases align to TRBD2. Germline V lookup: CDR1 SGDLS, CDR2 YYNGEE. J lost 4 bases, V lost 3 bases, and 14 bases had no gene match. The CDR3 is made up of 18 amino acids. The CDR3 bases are TGTGCCAGCAGCGCCCTTCTGGGCGGGGGGATGGCCACCGGGGAGCTGTTTTTT. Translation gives CASSALLGGGMATGELFF.

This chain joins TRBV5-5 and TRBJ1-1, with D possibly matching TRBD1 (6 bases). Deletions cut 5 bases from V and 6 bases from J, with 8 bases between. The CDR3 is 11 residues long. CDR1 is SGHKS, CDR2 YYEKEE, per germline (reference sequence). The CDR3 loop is CASSRQAEAFF. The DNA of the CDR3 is TGTGCCAGCAGTAGACAGGCTGAAGCTTTCTTT.

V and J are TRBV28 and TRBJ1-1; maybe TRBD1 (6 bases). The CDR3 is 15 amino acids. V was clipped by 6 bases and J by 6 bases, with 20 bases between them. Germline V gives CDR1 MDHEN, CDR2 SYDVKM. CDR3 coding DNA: TGTGCCAGCAGCTCCCTGACAGGCGGAGGAGCTGAAGCTTTCTTT. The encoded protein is CASSSLTGGGAEAFF.